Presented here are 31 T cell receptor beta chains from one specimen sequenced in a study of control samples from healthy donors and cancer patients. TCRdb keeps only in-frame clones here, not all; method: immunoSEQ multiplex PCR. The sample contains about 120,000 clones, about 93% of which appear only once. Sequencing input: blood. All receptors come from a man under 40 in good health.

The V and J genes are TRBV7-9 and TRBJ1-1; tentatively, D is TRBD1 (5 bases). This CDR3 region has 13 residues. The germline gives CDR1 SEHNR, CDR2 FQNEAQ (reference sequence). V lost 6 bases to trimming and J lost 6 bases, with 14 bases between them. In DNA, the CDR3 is TGTGCCAGCAGTTTCAGGGAGTATGCTGAAGCTTTCTTT. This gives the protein CASSFREYAEAFF.

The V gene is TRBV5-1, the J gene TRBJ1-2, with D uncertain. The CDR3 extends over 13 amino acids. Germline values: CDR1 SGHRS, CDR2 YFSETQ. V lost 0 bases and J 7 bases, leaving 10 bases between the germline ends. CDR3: CASSLAIGGGYTF. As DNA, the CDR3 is TGCGCCAGCAGCTTGGCCATAGGAGGTGGCTACACCTTC. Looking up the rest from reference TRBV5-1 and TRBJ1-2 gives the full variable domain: KAGVTQTPRYLIKTRGQQVTLSCSPISGHRSVSWYQQTPGQGLQFLFEYFSETQRNKGNFPGRFSGRQFSNSRSEMNVSTLELGDSALYLCASSLAIGGGYTFGSGTRLTVV.

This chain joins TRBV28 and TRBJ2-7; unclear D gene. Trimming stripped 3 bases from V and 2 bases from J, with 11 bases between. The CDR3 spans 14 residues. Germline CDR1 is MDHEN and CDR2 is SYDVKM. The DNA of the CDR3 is TGTGCCAGCAGTTTCACGAAGGTTACCTACGAGCAGTACTTC. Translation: CASSFTKVTYEQYF. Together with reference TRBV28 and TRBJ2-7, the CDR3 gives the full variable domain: DVKVTQSSRYLVKRTGEKVFLECVQDMDHENMFWYRQDPGLGLRLIYFSYDVKMKEKGDIPEGYSVSREKKERFSLILESASTNQTSMYLCASSFTKVTYEQYFGPGTRLTVT.

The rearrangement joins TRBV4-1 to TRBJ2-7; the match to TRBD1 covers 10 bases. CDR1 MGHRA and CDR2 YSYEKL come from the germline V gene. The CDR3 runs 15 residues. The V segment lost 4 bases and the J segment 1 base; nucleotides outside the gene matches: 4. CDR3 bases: TGCGCCAGCAGCCGTCCGGGACAGGGGTCCTACGAGCAGTACTTC. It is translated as CASSRPGQGSYEQYF.

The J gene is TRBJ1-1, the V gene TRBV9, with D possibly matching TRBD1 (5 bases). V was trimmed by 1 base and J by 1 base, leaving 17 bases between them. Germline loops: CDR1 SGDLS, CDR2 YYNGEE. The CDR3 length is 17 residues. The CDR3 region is CASSVLSYQGGNTEAFF. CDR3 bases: TGTGCCAGCAGCGTACTCTCTTACCAGGGTGGGAACACTGAAGCTTTCTTT.

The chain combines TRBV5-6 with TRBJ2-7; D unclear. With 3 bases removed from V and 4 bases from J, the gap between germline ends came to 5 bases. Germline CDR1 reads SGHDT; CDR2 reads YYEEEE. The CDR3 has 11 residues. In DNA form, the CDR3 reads TGTGCCAGCAGCTCGGAGTACGAGCAGTACTTC. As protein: CASSSEYEQYF.

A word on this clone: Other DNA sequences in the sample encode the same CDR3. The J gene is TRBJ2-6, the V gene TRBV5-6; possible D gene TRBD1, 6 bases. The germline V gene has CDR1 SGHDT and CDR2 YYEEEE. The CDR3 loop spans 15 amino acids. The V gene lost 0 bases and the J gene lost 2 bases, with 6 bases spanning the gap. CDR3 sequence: CASSLGGPGANVLTF. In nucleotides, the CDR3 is TGTGCCAGCAGCTTGGGGGGGCCTGGGGCCAACGTCCTGACTTTC.

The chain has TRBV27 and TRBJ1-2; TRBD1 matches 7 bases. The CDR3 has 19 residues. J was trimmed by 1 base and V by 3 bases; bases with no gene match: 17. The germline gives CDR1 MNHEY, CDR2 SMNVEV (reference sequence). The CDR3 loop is CASSFFPFGTDASNYGYTF. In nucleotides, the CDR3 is TGTGCCAGCAGTTTCTTCCCTTTCGGGACAGACGCTAGTAACTATGGCTACACCTTC.

The CDR3 is CASSQVGGGAKSGYTF. The CDR3 DNA is TGTGCCAGCAGCCAAGTCGGAGGGGGCGCAAAGAGTGGCTACACCTTC. The chain carries TRBV4-2 and TRBJ1-2; 7 bases agree with TRBD1. Germline values: CDR1 LGHNA, CDR2 YNFKEQ. The J segment lost 7 bases and the V segment lost 1 base, leaving 12 bases of the junction unmatched. The CDR3 is made up of 16 amino acids.

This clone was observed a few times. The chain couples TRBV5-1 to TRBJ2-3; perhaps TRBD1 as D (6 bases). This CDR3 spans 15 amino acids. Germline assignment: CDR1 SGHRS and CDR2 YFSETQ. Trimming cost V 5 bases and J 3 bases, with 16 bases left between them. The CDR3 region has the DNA TGCGCCAGCAGTACAGGACAGTTTCTGACAGATACGCAGTATTTT. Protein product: CASSTGQFLTDTQYF.

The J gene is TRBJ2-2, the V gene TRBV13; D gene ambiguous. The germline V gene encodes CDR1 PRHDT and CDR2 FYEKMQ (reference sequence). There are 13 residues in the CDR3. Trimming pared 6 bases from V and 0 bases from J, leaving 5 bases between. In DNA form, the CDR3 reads TGTGCCAGCAGGGATGCGAACACCGGGGAGCTGTTTTTT. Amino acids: CASRDANTGELFF.

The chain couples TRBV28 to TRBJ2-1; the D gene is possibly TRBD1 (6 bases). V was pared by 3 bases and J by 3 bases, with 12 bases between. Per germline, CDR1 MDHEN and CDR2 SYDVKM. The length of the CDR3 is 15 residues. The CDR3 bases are TGTGCCAGCAGTTTGGCAGGGGAAGGCTACAATGAGCAGTTCTTC. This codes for CASSLAGEGYNEQFF. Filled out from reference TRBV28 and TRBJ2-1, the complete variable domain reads DVKVTQSSRYLVKRTGEKVFLECVQDMDHENMFWYRQDPGLGLRLIYFSYDVKMKEKGDIPEGYSVSREKKERFSLILESASTNQTSMYLCASSLAGEGYNEQFFGPGTRLTVL.

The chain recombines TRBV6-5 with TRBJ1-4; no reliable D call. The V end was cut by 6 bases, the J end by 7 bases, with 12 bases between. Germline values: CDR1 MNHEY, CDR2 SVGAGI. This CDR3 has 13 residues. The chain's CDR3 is CASSPLNLEKLFF. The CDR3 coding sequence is TGTGCCAGCAGCCCATTAAACCTTGAAAAACTGTTTTTT.

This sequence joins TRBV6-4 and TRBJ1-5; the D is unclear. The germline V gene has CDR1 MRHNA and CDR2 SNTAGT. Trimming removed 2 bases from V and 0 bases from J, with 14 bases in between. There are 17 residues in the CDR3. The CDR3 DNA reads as TGTGCCAGCAGTGACCCTTTCAGTCAGCTTAGCAATCAGCCCCAGCATTTT. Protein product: CASSDPFSQLSNQPQHF.

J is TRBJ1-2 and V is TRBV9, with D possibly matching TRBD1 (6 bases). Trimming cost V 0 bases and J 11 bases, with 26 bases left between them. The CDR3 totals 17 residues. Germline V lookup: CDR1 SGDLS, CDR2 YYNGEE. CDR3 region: CASSVVSSAGATQVYTF. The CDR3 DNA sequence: TGTGCCAGCAGCGTAGTGTCTTCGGCAGGGGCCACTCAAGTGTACACCTTC.

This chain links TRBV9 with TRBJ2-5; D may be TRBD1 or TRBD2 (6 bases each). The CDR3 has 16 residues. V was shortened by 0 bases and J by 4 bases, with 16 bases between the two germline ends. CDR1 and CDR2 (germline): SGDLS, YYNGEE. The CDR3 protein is CASSVAGRGQSETQYF. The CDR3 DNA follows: TGTGCCAGCAGCGTAGCGGGGCGGGGACAATCAGAGACCCAGTACTTC.

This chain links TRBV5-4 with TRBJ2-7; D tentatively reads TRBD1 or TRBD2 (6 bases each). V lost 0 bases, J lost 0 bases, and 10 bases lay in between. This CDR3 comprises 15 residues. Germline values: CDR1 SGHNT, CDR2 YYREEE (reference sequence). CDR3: CASSLGPGASYEQYF. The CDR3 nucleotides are TGTGCCAGCAGCTTGGGGCCGGGGGCCTCCTACGAGCAGTACTTC. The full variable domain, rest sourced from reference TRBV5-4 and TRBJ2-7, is ETGVTQSPTHLIKTRGQQVTLRCSSQSGHNTVSWYQQALGQGPQFIFQYYREEENGRGNFPPRFSGLQFPNYSSELNVNALELDDSALYLCASSLGPGASYEQYFGPGTRLTVT.

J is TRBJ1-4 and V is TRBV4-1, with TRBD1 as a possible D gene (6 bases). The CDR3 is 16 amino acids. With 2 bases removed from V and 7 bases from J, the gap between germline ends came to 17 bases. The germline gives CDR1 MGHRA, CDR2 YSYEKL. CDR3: CASSQTARGLSEKLFF. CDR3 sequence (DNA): TGCGCCAGCAGCCAAACTGCCAGGGGTTTGAGTGAAAAACTGTTTTTT.

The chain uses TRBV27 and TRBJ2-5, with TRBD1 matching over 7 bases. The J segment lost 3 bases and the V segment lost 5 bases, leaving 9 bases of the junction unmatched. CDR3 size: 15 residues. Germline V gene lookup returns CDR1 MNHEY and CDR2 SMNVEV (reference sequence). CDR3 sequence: CASSTTQGEEETQYF. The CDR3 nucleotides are TGTGCCAGCAGTACCACTCAGGGGGAAGAAGAGACCCAGTACTTC.

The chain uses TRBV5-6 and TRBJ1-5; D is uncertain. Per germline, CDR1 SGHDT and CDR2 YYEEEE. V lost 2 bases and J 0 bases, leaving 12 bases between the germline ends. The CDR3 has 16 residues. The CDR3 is CASSFRTMYSNQPQHF. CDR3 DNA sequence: TGTGCCAGCAGCTTCCGTACTATGTATAGCAATCAGCCCCAGCATTTT. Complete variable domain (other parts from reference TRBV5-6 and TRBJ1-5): DAGVTQSPTHLIKTRGQQVTLRCSPKSGHDTVSWYQQALGQGPQFIFQYYEEEERQRGNFPDRFSGHQFPNYSSELNVNALLLGDSALYLCASSFRTMYSNQPQHFGDGTRLSIL.

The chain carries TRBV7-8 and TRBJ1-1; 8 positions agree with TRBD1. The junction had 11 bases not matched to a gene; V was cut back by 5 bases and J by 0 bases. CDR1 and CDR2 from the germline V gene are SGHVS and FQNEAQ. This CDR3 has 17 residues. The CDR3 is CASSPLRQGAMNTEAFF. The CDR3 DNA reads TGTGCCAGCAGCCCTCTCCGGCAGGGGGCCATGAACACTGAAGCTTTCTTT.

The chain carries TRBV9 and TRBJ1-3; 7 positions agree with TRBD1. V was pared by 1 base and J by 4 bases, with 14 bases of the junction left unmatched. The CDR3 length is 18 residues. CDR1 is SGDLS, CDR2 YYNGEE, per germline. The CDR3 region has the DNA TGTGCCAGCAGCGTAACTCTCGCAACAGGGGCGAAAGGAAACACCATATATTTT. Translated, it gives CASSVTLATGAKGNTIYF. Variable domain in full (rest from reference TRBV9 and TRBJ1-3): DSGVTQTPKHLITATGQRVTLRCSPRSGDLSVYWYQQSLDQGLQFLIQYYNGEERAKGNILERFSAQQFPDLHSELNLSSLELGDSALYFCASSVTLATGAKGNTIYFGEGSWLTVV.

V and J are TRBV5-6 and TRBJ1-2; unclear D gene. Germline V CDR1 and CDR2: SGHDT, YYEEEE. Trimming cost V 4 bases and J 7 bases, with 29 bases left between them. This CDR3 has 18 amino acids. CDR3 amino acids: CASSPIDGSFSSDAGYTF. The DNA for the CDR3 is TGTGCCAGCAGCCCTATAGACGGGTCTTTTTCTTCGGACGCTGGCTACACCTTC.

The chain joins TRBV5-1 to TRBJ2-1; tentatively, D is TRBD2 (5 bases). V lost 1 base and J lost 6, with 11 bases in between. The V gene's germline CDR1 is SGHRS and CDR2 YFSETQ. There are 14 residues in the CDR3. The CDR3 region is CASSLLGESNEQFF. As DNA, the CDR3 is TGCGCCAGCAGCTTGCTCGGGGAGAGCAATGAGCAGTTCTTC.

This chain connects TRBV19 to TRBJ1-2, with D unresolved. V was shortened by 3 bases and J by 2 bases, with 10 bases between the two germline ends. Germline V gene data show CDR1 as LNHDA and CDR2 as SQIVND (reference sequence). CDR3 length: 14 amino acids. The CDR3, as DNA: TGTGCCAGTAGTATTGAGGAGTTCAACTATGGCTACACCTTC. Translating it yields CASSIEEFNYGYTF.

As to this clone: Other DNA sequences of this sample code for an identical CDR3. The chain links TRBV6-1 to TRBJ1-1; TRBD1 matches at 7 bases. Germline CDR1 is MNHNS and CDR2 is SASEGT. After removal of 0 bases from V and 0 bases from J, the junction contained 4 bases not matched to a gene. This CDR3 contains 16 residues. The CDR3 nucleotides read TGTGCCAGCAGTGAAGCGTACAGGGGCATGAACACTGAAGCTTTCTTT. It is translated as CASSEAYRGMNTEAFF.

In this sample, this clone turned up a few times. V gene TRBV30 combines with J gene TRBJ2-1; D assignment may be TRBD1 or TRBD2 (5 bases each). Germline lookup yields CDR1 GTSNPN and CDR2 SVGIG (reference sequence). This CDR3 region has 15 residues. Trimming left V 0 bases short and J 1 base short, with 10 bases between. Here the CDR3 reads CAWSVGTASYNEQFF. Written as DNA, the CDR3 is TGTGCCTGGAGTGTGGGGACGGCGTCCTACAATGAGCAGTTCTTC.

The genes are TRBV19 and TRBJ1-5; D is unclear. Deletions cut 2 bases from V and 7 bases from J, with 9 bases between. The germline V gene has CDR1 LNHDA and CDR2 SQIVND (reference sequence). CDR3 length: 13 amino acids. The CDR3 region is CASSIPFAQPQHF. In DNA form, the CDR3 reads TGTGCCAGTAGTATACCATTCGCGCAGCCCCAGCATTTT.

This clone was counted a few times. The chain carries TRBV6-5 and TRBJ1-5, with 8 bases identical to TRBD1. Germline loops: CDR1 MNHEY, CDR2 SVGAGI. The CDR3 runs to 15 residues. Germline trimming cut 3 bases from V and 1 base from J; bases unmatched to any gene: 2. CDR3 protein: CASSYDRGSNQPQHF. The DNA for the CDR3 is TGTGCCAGCAGTTATGACAGGGGAAGCAATCAGCCCCAGCATTTT.

The CDR3 loop is CASSQDRAKNIQYF. The DNA for the CDR3 is TGTGCCAGCAGCCAGGACAGGGCTAAAAACATTCAGTACTTC. The chain joins TRBV7-2 to TRBJ2-4; TRBD1 aligns across 8 bases. CDR3 length: 14 amino acids. V trimming: 5 bases; J trimming: 4 bases; junction bases outside the gene matches: 4. Germline CDR1 SGHTA, CDR2 FQGNSA.

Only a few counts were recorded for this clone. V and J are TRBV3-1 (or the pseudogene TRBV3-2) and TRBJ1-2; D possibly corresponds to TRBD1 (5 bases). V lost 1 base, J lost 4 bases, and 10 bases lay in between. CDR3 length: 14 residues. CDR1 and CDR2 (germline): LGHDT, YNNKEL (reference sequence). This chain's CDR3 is CASSQGGSRYGYTF. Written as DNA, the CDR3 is TGTGCCAGCAGCCAAGGGGGCAGCCGCTATGGCTACACCTTC.